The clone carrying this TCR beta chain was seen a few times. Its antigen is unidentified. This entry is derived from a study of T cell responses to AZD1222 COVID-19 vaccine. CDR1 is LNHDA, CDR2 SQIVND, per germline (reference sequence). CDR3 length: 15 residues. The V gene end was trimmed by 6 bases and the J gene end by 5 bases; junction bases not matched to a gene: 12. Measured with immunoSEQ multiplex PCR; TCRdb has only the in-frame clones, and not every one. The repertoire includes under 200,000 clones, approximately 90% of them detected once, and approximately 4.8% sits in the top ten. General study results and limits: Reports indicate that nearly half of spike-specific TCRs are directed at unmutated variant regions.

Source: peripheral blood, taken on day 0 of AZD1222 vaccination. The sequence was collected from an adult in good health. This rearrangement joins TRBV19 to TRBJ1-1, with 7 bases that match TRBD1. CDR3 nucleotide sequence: TGTGCCAGTAGCGCAGTGTCAGGGGGGGAGACTGAAGCTTTCTTT. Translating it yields CASSAVSGGETEAFF.